A selection of T cell receptor beta chains follows, all from one sample in a study of blood T cell repertoires in COVID-19. Assay used: immunoSEQ multiplex PCR; TCRdb lists only in-frame clones, some missing. The table records approximately 350,000 clones, almost 90% of them present only once. Sequencing was done on a sample of peripheral blood. The source is a woman in her sixties or seventies with COVID-19, enrolled during active disease. CDR3s include the opening cysteine and the closing phenylalanine or tryptophan. Fields, in order: V gene, clone size, CDR3 length, J gene, D gene, CDR3 protein, CDR3 DNA. The D gene is left open where the match is weak. Where a row states a size, it is once, few, many or the class of an expanded clone; other rows omit it.

>TRBV18|once|16|TRBJ2-3|TRBD2
CASSPQRGGSTDTQYF
TGTGCCAGCTCACCGCAGCGGGGGGGGTCCACAGATACGCAGTATTTT
>TRBV7-9|NA|16|TRBJ2-1|NA
CASSSAWASRGFEQFF
TGTGCCAGCAGCTCAGCCTGGGCTAGCCGTGGCTTTGAGCAGTTCTTC
>TRBV19|NA|15|TRBJ2-7|NA
CASSIDPTRPDEQYF
TGTGCCAGTAGTATAGACCCGACTAGGCCCGACGAGCAGTACTTC
>TRBV6-7|NA|16|TRBJ1-3|TRBD1
CASSYPTGHSGNTIYF
TGTGCCAGCAGTTACCCGACAGGGCACTCTGGAAACACCATATATTTT
>TRBV28|NA|15|TRBJ2-1|NA
CASSFGGRVYNEQFF
TGTGCCAGCAGTTTCGGGGGAAGGGTCTACAATGAGCAGTTCTTC
>TRBV9|NA|15|TRBJ1-6|NA
CASSTSPNNNSPLHF
TGTGCCAGCAGCACCAGTCCCAATAATAATTCACCCCTCCACTTT
>TRBV6-5|NA|11|TRBJ1-1|NA
CASSLTVTAFF
TGTGCCAGCAGTTTAACCGTGACTGCTTTCTTT
>TRBV5-1|NA|14|TRBJ2-2|NA
CASTQASNTGELFF
TGCGCCAGCACGCAGGCGTCCAACACCGGGGAGCTGTTTTTT
>TRBV24-1|NA|16|TRBJ2-3|NA
CATSESDSTSTDTQYF
TGTGCCACCAGTGAGTCGGACAGCACTAGCACAGATACGCAGTATTTT
>TRBV19|NA|15|TRBJ2-6|TRBD2
CASSMGGTGANVLTF
TGTGCCAGTAGTATGGGAGGGACCGGGGCCAACGTCCTGACTTTC
>TRBV30|few|14|TRBJ1-2|TRBD1
CAWSFGDRNYGYTF
TGTGCCTGGAGCTTCGGGGACAGGAACTATGGCTACACCTTC
>TRBV5-8|NA|13|TRBJ2-3|NA
CARSDSPTDTQYF
TGTGCCCGTTCGGACAGCCCCACAGATACGCAGTATTTT
>TRBV30|NA|12|TRBJ2-7|NA
CAWSLPPLEQYF
TGTGCCTGGAGCCTACCTCCCCTGGAGCAGTACTTC
>TRBV29-1|NA|13|TRBJ1-2|NA
CSVERGGRTGYTF
TGCAGCGTTGAAAGGGGCGGAAGGACCGGCTACACCTTC
>TRBV7-3|once|16|TRBJ2-7|TRBD1
CASSLLGGTGSSEQYF
TGTGCCAGCAGCCTCTTGGGTGGGACAGGGTCTAGCGAGCAGTACTTC
>TRBV28|NA|15|TRBJ2-1|TRBD1
CASSLSIRDRGEQFF
TGTGCCAGCAGTTTATCCATCCGGGACAGGGGAGAGCAGTTCTTC
>TRBV11-2|once|18|TRBJ2-3|TRBD2
CASSLGLAGVNPTDTQYF
TGTGCCAGCAGCTTGGGACTAGCGGGGGTGAACCCCACAGATACGCAGTATTTT
>TRBV5-4|NA|14|TRBJ2-2|NA
CASSLTTDTGELFF
TGTGCCAGCAGCTTGACCACTGACACCGGGGAGCTGTTTTTT
>TRBV27|NA|15|TRBJ1-6|NA
CASSLISSYNSPLHF
TGTGCCAGCAGTTTAATTAGCTCCTATAATTCACCCCTCCACTTT
>TRBV7-2|NA|14|TRBJ2-7|TRBD2
CASSLFAGEYEQYF
TGTGCCAGCAGCTTATTTGCGGGGGAGTACGAGCAGTACTTC
>TRBV3-1/TRBV3-2|NA|18|TRBJ1-4|NA
CASSQDPGIGTRDEKLFF
TGTGCCAGCAGCCAAGATCCAGGAATCGGGACAAGGGACGAAAAACTGTTTTTT
>TRBV18|once|15|TRBJ2-1|TRBD1
CASSPFDRDLNEQFF
TGTGCCAGCTCACCGTTCGACAGGGACCTCAATGAGCAGTTCTTC
>TRBV3-1/TRBV3-2|NA|14|TRBJ1-5|NA
CASSQWQGGQPQHF
TGTGCCAGCAGCCAATGGCAGGGCGGACAGCCCCAGCATTTT
>TRBV7-6|NA|16|TRBJ2-1|NA
CASSLGADVSYNEQFF
TGTGCCAGCAGCTTAGGGGCCGATGTCTCCTACAATGAGCAGTTCTTC
>TRBV2|NA|15|TRBJ1-5|NA
CASSDGWAGYQPQHF
TGTGCCAGCAGTGATGGCTGGGCAGGGTATCAGCCCCAGCATTTT
>TRBV6-5|NA|13|TRBJ1-4|TRBD1
CASRQGAGEKLFF
TGTGCCAGCAGACAGGGGGCGGGGGAAAAACTGTTTTTT
>TRBV4-2|NA|16|TRBJ2-3|NA
CASRFGLAPSTDTQYF
TGTGCCAGCAGGTTTGGTCTAGCGCCCAGCACAGATACGCAGTATTTT
>TRBV27|NA|15|TRBJ1-5|NA
CASSLWAGASQPQHF
TGTGCCAGCAGTTTATGGGCGGGGGCGAGCCAGCCCCAGCATTTT
>TRBV25-1|NA|16|TRBJ2-3|TRBD2
CASSVPSGGDTDTQYF
TGTGCCAGCAGTGTCCCTAGCGGGGGGGACACAGATACGCAGTATTTT
>TRBV2|once|20|TRBJ1-3|NA
CASSARPTRDLFLSGNTIYF
TGTGCCAGCAGTGCCCGCCCTACGAGGGATCTTTTCCTCTCTGGAAACACCATATATTTT
>TRBV4-1|NA|15|TRBJ1-2|NA
CASSQGDTTNYGYTF
TGCGCCAGCAGCCAAGGGGACACCACTAACTATGGCTACACCTTC